This TCR beta chain was documented in a study of cytomegalovirus exposure and HLA in healthy donors. V trimming: 5 bases; J trimming: 2 bases; junction bases outside the gene matches: 6. The CDR3 runs to 15 residues. Germline CDR1 is SNHLY and CDR2 is FYNNEI. This clone has just one count. The PCR ran on 60 Vbeta and 13 Jbeta primers. Repertoires were generated with immunoSEQ multiplex PCR, while TCRdb's copy carries only in-frame clones and drops some. The sample yields some 190,000 clones, roughly 80% seen once. The chain joins TRBV2 to TRBJ2-1; 7 bases fit TRBD1. This TCR was recovered from a male donor in good health and CMV-seronegative. Specimen: PBMCs. The chain's CDR3 is CASSLNRGAYNEQFF. In DNA form, the CDR3 reads TGTGCCAGCAGTCTAAACAGGGGTGCCTACAATGAGCAGTTCTTC.